This TCR beta chain was profiled in a study of blood T cell repertoires in COVID-19. Study overall: From T cells, B-cell-depleted T cells, or PBMCs came the material, which was cDNA or gDNA.

With 3 bases clipped from V and 0 bases from J, the junction kept 2 bases outside the gene matches. This CDR3 comprises 15 residues. Germline lookup yields CDR1 KGHSH and CDR2 LQKENI. Profiling relied on immunoSEQ multiplex PCR, and the TCRdb table lists in-frame clones only, not all of them. The table lists more than 150,000 clones, around 84% of them singletons. The sample was peripheral blood. This TCR was recovered from a man between 50 and 59 years old with active or convalescent COVID-19. This chain joins TRBV18 and TRBJ2-1; TRBD2 matches at 7 bases. The CDR3 loop reads CASSPLAASYNEQFF. The CDR3 nucleotides read TGTGCCAGCTCACCCCTAGCGGCCTCCTACAATGAGCAGTTCTTC.